The rows below give T cell receptor beta chains drawn from one sample of a study of blood T cell repertoires in COVID-19. TCRdb keeps only in-frame clones here, not all; method: immunoSEQ multiplex PCR. Here the sample spans approximately 350,000 clones, approximately 89% being singletons. The sequenced sample consisted of peripheral blood. The receptor set was obtained from a woman aged 18-35 years who had recovered from COVID-19. Both conserved end residues are part of each CDR3.

TRBV18 CASSSGTGGEAYGYTF
TRBV30 CAWSVPGTRYTF
TRBV7-9 CASSRGQGRGTEAFF
TRBV2 CATLAGGGDTGELFF
TRBV24-1 CATSDLYSSSYNEQFF
TRBV7-9 CASSLEALGTDGNTIYF
TRBV5-5 CASSLGTGGPQHF
TRBV20-1 CSAEGFYGYTF
TRBV6-2/TRBV6-3 CASSYDYSAPFGIRELFF
TRBV6-5 CASSLGTRNYGYTF
TRBV30 CAWNPGSPGLGELFF
TRBV24-1 CATSDASGRLYNEQFF
TRBV7-8 CASSSPAIVGTGELFF
TRBV12-3/TRBV12-4 CASTWAANSPLHF